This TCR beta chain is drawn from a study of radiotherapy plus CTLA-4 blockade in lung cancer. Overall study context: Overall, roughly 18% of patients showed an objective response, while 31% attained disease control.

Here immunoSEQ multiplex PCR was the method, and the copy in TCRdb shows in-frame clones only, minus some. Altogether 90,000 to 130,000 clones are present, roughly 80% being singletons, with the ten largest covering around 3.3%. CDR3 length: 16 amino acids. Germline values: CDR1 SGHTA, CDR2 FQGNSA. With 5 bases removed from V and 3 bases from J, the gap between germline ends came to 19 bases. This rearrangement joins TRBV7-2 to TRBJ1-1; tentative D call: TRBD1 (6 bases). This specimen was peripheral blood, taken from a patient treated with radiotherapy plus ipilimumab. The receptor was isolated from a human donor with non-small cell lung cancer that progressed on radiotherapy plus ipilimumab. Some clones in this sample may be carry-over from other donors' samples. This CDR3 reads CASSPLGGGFYTEAFF. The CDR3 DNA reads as TGTGCCAGCAGCCCCCTGGGGGGCGGATTCTACACTGAAGCTTTCTTT.